Many counts were recorded for the clone carrying this TCR beta chain. The sample belongs to a study of identical twins. TCRdb itself ran the 5' RACE reads through MiXCR, one entry per CDR3 protein. The table shows roughly 700,000 distinct CDR3 sequences, with more than 6.5% occurring only once. CDR1 and CDR2 from the germline V gene are DFQATT and SNEGSKA (reference sequence). The CDR3 length is 14 residues. V trimming: 6 bases; J trimming: 2 bases; junction bases outside the gene matches: 7. This sample was shared with a second study, whose subject was yellow fever vaccine responses in identical twins.

Sequenced sample: PBMCs. The V gene is TRBV20-1, the J gene TRBJ2-3; 8 bases match TRBD2. The clonotype was recovered from a woman aged 18-29 years in good health. CDR3 DNA: TGCAGTGCCGGGGGGGCTCACTACACAGATACGCAGTATTTT. It specifies CSAGGAHYTDTQYF.